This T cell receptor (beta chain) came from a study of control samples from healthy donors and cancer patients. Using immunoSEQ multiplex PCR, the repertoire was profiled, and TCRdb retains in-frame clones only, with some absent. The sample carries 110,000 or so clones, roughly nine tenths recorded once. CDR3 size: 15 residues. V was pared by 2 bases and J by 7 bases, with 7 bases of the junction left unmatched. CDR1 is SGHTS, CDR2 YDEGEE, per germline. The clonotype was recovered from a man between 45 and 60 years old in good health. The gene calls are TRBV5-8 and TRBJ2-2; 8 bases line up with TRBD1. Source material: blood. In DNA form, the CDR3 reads TGTGCCAGCAGCTTTGGACAGGGTGACGGCGGGGAGCTGTTTTTT. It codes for CASSFGQGDGGELFF.